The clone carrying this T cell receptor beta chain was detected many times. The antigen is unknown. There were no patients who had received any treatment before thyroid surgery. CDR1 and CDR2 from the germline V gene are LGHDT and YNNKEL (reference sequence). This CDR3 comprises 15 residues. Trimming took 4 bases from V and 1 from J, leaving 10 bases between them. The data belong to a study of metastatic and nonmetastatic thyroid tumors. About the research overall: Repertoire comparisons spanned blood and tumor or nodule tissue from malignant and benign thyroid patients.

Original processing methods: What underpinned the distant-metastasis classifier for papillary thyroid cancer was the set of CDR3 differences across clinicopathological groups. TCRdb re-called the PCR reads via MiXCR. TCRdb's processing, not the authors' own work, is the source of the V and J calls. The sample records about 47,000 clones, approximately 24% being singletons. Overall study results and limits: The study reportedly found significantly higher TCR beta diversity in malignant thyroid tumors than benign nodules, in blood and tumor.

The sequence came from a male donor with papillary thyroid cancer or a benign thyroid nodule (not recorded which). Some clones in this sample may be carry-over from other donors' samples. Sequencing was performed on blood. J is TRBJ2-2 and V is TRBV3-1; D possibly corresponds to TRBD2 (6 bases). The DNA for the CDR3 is TGTGCCAGCAGCCCGGGACTGGTGAACACCGGGGAGCTGTTTTTT. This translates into CASSPGLVNTGELFF.